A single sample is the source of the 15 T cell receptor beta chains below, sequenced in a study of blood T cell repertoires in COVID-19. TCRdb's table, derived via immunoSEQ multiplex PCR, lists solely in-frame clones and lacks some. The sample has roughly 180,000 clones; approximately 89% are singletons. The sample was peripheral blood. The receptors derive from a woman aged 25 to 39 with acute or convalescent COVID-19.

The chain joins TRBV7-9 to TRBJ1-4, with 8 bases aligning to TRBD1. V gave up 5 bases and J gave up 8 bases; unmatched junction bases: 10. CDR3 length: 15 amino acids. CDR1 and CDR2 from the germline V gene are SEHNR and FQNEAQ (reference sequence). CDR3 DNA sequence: TGTGCCAGCAGCCCAGGGCAGGGGGCGCGGGAAAAACTGTTTTTT. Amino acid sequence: CASSPGQGAREKLFF.

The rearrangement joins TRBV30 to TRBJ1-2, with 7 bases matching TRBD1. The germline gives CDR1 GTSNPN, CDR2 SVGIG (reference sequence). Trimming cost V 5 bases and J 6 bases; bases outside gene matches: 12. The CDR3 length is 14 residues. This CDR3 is CAWRPGGTGDGYTF. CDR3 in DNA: TGTGCCTGGCGCCCCGGGGGAACAGGGGATGGCTACACCTTC.

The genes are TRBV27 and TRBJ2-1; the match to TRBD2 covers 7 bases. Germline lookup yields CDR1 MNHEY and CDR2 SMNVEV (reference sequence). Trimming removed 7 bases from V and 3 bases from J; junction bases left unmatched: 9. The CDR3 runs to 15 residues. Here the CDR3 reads CASKPGLPNYNEQFF. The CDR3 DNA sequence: TGTGCCAGCAAACCGGGACTACCAAACTACAATGAGCAGTTCTTC.

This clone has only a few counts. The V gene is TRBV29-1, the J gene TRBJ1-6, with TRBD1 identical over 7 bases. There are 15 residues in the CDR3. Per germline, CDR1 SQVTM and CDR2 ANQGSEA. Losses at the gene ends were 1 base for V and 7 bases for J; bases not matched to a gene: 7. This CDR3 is CSVEALTGRNSPLHF. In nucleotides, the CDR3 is TGCAGCGTTGAAGCTTTGACAGGGAGGAATTCACCCCTCCACTTT.

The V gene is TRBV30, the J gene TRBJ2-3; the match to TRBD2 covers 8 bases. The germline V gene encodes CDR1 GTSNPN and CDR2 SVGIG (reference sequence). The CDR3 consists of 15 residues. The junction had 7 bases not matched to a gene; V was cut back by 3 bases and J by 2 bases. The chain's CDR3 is CAWRRASGFTDTQYF. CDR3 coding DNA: TGTGCCTGGAGACGGGCTAGCGGGTTCACAGATACGCAGTATTTT. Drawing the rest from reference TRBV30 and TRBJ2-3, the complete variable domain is SQTIHQWPATLVQPVGSPLSLECTVEGTSNPNLYWYRQAAGRGLQLLFYSVGIGQISSEVPQNLSASRPQDRQFILSSKKLLLSDSGFYLCAWRRASGFTDTQYFGPGTRLTVL.

The CDR3 is CASSQDKRGKGHGELFF. CDR3 in DNA: TGTGCCAGCAGCCAAGATAAGAGGGGGAAGGGCCACGGGGAGCTGTTTTTT. The V and J genes are TRBV3-1 (or the pseudogene TRBV3-2) and TRBJ2-2; tentative D call: TRBD1 (6 bases). The ends were cut back, 0 bases at V and 7 bases at J, with 18 bases in the middle. The CDR3 is made up of 17 amino acids. Germline assignment: CDR1 LGHDT and CDR2 YNNKEL (reference sequence).

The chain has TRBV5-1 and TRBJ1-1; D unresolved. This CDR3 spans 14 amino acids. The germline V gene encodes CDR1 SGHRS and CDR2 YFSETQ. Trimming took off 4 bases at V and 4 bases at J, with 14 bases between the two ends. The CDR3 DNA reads TGCGCCAGCAGCCCCCCGTGGGCGGGCACTGAAGCTTTCTTT. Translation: CASSPPWAGTEAFF.

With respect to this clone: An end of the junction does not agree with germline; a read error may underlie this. This chain's CDR3 is CASKRTGSSEQYF. In nucleotides, the CDR3 is TGTGCCAGCAAGAGGACAGGGTCCTCCGAGCAGTACTTC. The chain has TRBV27 and TRBJ2-7; 8 positions agree with TRBD1. CDR1 and CDR2 from the germline V gene are MNHEY and SMNVEV (reference sequence). The CDR3 runs 13 residues.

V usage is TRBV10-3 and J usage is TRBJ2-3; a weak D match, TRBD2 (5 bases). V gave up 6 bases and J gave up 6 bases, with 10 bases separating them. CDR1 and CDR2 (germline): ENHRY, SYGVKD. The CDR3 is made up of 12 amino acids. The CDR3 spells CAIRNSADTQYF. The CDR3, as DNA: TGTGCCATCAGGAATAGCGCCGATACGCAGTATTTT.

The CDR3 region has the DNA TGTGCCTGGAGTGGGACTCGTATCGGGACAGGTGAAGAAAAACTGTTTTTT. Protein sequence: CAWSGTRIGTGEEKLFF. The chain uses TRBV30 and TRBJ1-4, with 8 bases fitting TRBD1. After removal of 1 base from V and 8 bases from J, the junction contained 15 bases not matched to a gene. Germline CDR1 and CDR2: GTSNPN and SVGIG (reference sequence). The CDR3 spans 17 residues.

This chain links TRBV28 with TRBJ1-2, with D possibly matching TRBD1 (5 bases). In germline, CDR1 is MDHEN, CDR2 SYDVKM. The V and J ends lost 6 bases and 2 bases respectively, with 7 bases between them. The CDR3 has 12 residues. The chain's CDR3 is CASRQANYGYTF. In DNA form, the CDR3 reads TGTGCCAGCAGACAGGCGAACTATGGCTACACCTTC.

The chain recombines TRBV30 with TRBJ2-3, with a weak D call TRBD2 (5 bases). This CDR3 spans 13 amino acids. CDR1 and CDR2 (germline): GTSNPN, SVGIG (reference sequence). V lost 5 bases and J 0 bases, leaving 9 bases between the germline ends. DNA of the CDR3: TGTGCCTGGTCGGGGAAGAGCACAGATACGCAGTATTTT. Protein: CAWSGKSTDTQYF.

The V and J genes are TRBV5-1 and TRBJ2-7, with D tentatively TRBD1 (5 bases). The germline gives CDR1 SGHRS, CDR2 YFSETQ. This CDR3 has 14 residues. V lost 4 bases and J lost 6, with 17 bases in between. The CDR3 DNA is TGCGCCAGCAGCGGGAACACAGGAGTTCCCGAGCAGTACTTC. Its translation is CASSGNTGVPEQYF.

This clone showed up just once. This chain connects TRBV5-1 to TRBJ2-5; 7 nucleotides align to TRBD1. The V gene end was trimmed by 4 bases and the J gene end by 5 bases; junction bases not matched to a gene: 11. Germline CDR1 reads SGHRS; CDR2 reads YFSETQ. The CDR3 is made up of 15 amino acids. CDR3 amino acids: CASSRTEGAWETQYF. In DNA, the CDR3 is TGCGCCAGCAGCCGCACCGAGGGGGCATGGGAGACCCAGTACTTC.

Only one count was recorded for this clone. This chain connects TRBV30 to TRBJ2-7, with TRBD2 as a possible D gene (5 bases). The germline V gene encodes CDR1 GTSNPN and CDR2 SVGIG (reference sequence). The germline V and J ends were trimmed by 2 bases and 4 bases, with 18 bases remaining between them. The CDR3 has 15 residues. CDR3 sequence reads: CAWSPGDGGPYEQYF. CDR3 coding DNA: TGTGCCTGGAGTCCCGGGGATGGCGGGCCTTACGAGCAGTACTTC.